This TCR beta chain emerged from a study of monozygotic twins with inflammatory bowel disease. Notes on the study in general: Immunosuppressive treatments differing between patients may have added repertoire variability.

Germline V gene lookup returns CDR1 DFQATT and CDR2 SNEGSKA (reference sequence). The CDR3 has 13 residues. An approximately 2.5 ml blood sample was drawn per donor. Details on this clonotype: The antigen is not known.

The UMIs contained a 6-nucleotide sample barcode. They were added by template switching during cDNA synthesis. From the 5' RACE reads, TCRdb lists one entry per CDR3 protein and no DNA. The table lists under 200,000 distinct CDR3 sequences. The sequencing sample was made of blood. V is TRBV20-1 and J is TRBJ1-1. This sequence originates from a human donor with ulcerative colitis or Crohn's disease, or a healthy co-twin of an affected twin (not recorded which). CDR3 amino acids: CSASEDKNTEAFF.